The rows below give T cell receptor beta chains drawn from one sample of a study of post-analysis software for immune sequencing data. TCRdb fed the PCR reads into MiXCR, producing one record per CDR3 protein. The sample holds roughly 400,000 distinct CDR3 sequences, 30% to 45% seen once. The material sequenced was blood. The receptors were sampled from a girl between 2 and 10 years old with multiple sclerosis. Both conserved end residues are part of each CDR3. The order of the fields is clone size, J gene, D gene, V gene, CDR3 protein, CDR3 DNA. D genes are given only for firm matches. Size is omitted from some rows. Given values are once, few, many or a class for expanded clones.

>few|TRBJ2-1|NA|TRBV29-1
CSAPDRRIHNEQFF
TGCAGCGCTCCTGACAGAAGAATACACAATGAGCAGTTCTTC
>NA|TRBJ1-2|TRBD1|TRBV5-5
CASTLEGTGYGYTF
TGTGCCAGCACCCTGGAGGGGACAGGCTATGGCTACACCTTC
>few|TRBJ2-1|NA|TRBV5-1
CASSQRDYNEQFF
TGCGCCAGCAGCCAAAGGGACTACAATGAGCAGTTCTTC
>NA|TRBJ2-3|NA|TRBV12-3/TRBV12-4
CASSVGTLGIGTDTQYF
TGTGCCAGCAGCGTCGGGACGCTGGGAATTGGCACAGATACGCAGTATTTT
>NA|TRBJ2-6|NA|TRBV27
CASMHWGPGANVLTF
TGTGCCAGCATGCACTGGGGCCCTGGGGCCAACGTCCTGACTTTC
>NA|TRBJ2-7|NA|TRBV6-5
CASSYSPSEGLLEQYF
TGTGCCAGCAGTTACTCCCCGTCGGAAGGGCTTCTCGAGCAGTACTTC
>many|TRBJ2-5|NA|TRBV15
CATSRDLRETQYF
TGTGCCACCAGCAGAGACCTTCGGGAGACCCAGTACTTC
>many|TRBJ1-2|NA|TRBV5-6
CASSFSNYGYTF
TGTGCCAGCAGCTTCTCAAACTATGGCTACACCTTC
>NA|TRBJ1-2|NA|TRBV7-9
CASSFERASYTF
TGTGCCAGCAGCTTTGAAAGGGCCAGCTACACCTTC
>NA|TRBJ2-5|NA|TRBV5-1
CASSLDRASQYF
TGCGCCAGCAGCTTGGATAGGGCGTCCCAGTACTTC
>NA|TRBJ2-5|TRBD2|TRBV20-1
CSARGVSGSGETQYF
TGCAGTGCTAGAGGGGTTAGCGGGAGTGGAGAGACCCAGTACTTC
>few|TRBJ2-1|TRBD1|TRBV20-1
CSARTGNNEQFF
TGCAGTGCTCGGACAGGGAATAATGAGCAGTTCTTC
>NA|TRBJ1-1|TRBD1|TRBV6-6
CASRPTTGVNTEAFF
TGTGCCAGCAGGCCTACTACAGGGGTAAACACTGAAGCTTTCTTT
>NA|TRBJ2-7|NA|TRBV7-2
CASSLARATSSYEQYF
TGTGCCAGCAGCTTAGCGAGGGCCACGAGCTCCTACGAGCAGTACTTC
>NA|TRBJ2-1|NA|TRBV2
CASSGSGAESYNEQFF
TGTGCCAGCAGTGGATCGGGGGCAGAATCCTACAATGAGCAGTTCTTC
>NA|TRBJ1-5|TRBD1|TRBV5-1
CASSTGEVGQPQHF
TGCGCCAGTTCAACAGGGGAAGTGGGCCAGCCCCAGCATTTT
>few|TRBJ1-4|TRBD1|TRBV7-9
CASIGTGDEKLFF
TGTGCCAGCATCGGGACAGGGGATGAAAAACTGTTTTTT
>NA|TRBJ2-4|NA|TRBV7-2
CASSPPQGVTKNIQYF
TGTGCCAGCAGCCCCCCACAGGGAGTAACCAAAAACATTCAGTACTTC
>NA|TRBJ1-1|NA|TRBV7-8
CASSPPWTGHLFGTEAFF
TGTGCCAGCAGCCCACCTTGGACGGGGCATTTATTCGGCACTGAAGCTTTCTTT
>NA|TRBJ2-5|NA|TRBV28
CASSRTDLQETQYF
TGTGCCAGCAGCAGGACGGACTTACAAGAGACCCAGTACTTC
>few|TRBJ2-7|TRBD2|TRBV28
CASRFPSGLAGYEQYF
TGTGCCAGCAGGTTCCCCTCGGGACTAGCGGGCTACGAGCAGTACTTC
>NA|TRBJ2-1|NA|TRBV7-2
CASSPLGGGETQFF
TGTGCCAGCAGCCCCCTCGGGGGTGGAGAGACCCAGTTCTTC